This record looks at one T cell receptor (beta chain) sequence and its context. The V gene lost 8 bases and the J gene lost 8 bases, with 12 bases spanning the gap. Germline values: CDR1 ENHRY, CDR2 SYGVKD. The CDR3 spans 11 residues. Treatment denoted: some 20 received Ad26.COV2.S at low or high dose, single or two shots; roughly 5 received placebo; per-sample allocation not given. Vaccine and placebo recipients were sampled on day 63 after the first injection. The donor was a Boston adult aged 18-55 years. Here immunoSEQ multiplex PCR was the method, and the copy in TCRdb shows in-frame clones only, minus some. Among about 440,000 clones listed, 90% were seen once. This entry comes from a study of Ad26.COV2.S vaccination and SARS-CoV-2 variants.

Material: peripheral blood, obtained in a trial of Ad26.COV2.S vaccine versus placebo. The rearrangement uses TRBV10-3 and TRBJ1-1, with a possible D match to TRBD1 (5 bases). The TCR comes from a person aged 18 to 59 who received the Ad26.COV2.S COVID-19 vaccine or a placebo. CDR3 nucleotides: TGTGCCATCTTGGTCCAGGGAGAAGCTTTCTTT. It codes for CAILVQGEAFF.